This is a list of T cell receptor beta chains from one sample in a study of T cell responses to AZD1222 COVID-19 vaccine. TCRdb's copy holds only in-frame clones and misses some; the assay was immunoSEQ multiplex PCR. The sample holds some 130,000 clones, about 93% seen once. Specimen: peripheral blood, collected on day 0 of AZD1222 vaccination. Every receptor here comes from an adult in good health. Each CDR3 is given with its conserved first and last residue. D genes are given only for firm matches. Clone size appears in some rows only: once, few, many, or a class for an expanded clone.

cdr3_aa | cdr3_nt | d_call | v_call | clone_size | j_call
CAWSPDRAPTYNSPLHF | TGTGCCTGGAGCCCGGACAGGGCGCCTACCTATAATTCACCCCTCCACTTT | TRBD1 | TRBV30 | . | TRBJ1-6
CASSPQGPATYGYTF | TGCGCCAGCAGCCCCCAGGGCCCCGCGACCTATGGCTACACCTTC | . | TRBV5-1 | . | TRBJ1-2
CASSYKYTGELFF | TGTGCCAGCAGTTACAAGTACACCGGGGAGCTGTTTTTT | . | TRBV6-5 | . | TRBJ2-2
CASSFRQGAYGYTF | TGTGCCAGCAGCTTCCGACAGGGGGCCTATGGCTACACCTTC | TRBD1 | TRBV5-6 | few | TRBJ1-2
CASSQERAGVRTNEKLFF | TGTGCCAGCAGCCAAGAAAGGGCTGGGGTTCGAACTAATGAAAAACTGTTTTTT | . | TRBV4-2 | . | TRBJ1-4
CASSQGWGLQGGGYTF | TGCGCCAGCAGCCAAGGCTGGGGGCTTCAAGGAGGGGGCTACACCTTC | . | TRBV4-1 | once | TRBJ1-2
CASSDRQGIHEQYF | TGTGCCAGCAGCGACCGACAGGGTATACACGAGCAGTACTTC | TRBD1 | TRBV5-4 | . | TRBJ2-7
CASTGTGDRPYGYTF | TGTGCCAGCACCGGGACAGGGGATCGCCCCTATGGCTACACCTTC | TRBD1 | TRBV7-9 | . | TRBJ1-2
CASSPRDRNNEQFF | TGTGCCAGCAGCCCGCGGGACCGAAACAATGAGCAGTTCTTC | . | TRBV11-3 | . | TRBJ2-1
CASSPRQVRSGYTF | TGCGCCAGCAGCCCCCGACAGGTTCGTTCGGGCTACACCTTC | . | TRBV5-1 | . | TRBJ1-2
CASSLRGGPNEQFF | TGCGCCAGCAGCTTGCGGGGGGGCCCCAATGAGCAGTTCTTC | TRBD2 | TRBV5-1 | few | TRBJ2-1
CSVKLRTGYGYTF | TGCAGCGTTAAATTAAGGACCGGCTATGGCTACACCTTC | . | TRBV29-1 | . | TRBJ1-2
CSAPGTYEQYF | TGCAGTGCTCCAGGGACCTACGAGCAGTACTTC | . | TRBV20-1 | . | TRBJ2-7
CASSPGGPNTEAFF | TGCGCCAGCAGCCCAGGGGGTCCGAACACTGAAGCTTTCTTT | TRBD1 | TRBV5-1 | . | TRBJ1-1
CASSLRQGGPLNTEAFF | TGTGCCAGCAGCTTGAGGCAGGGAGGGCCGCTGAACACTGAAGCTTTCTTT | . | TRBV5-5 | once | TRBJ1-1
CASSDPDAGRDEQYF | TGCGCCAGCAGTGACCCGGACGCCGGCCGTGACGAGCAGTACTTC | . | TRBV10-1 | once | TRBJ2-7
CASSLRQGRGWTQYF | TGTGCCAGCAGCCTAAGACAGGGACGTGGATGGACCCAGTACTTC | TRBD1 | TRBV5-5 | . | TRBJ2-5
CATGGGPLGEQYF | TGTGCCACGGGCGGGGGTCCCCTCGGGGAGCAGTACTTC | TRBD2 | TRBV7-8 | few | TRBJ2-7
CASSPLEGSQPQHF | TGTGCCAGCTCACCTCTCGAGGGGTCTCAGCCCCAGCATTTT | . | TRBV18 | . | TRBJ1-5
CASSLEGYKLFF | TGTGCCAGCAGCTTAGAGGGTTACAAACTGTTTTTT | . | TRBV7-9 | . | TRBJ1-4
CASSLAPSQPQHF | TGTGCCAGCAGCTTAGCCCCCTCTCAGCCCCAGCATTTT | . | TRBV7-2 | . | TRBJ1-5
CASMASGLNNEQFF | TGTGCCAGCATGGCTAGCGGGTTAAACAATGAGCAGTTCTTC | TRBD2 | TRBV2 | . | TRBJ2-1
CASSLEGGDNEQFF | TGTGCCAGCAGCTTAGAGGGGGGGGACAATGAGCAGTTCTTC | . | TRBV7-2 | . | TRBJ2-1
CASSGRFF | TGTGCCAGCAGCGGACGGTTCTTT | . | TRBV9 | . | TRBJ1-1
CASREGTGGNTIYF | TGTGCCAGCCGGGAAGGGACGGGTGGAAACACCATATATTTT | . | TRBV18 | . | TRBJ1-3
CASRTTGGIFSEAFF | TGTGCCAGCCGAACAACAGGGGGCATATTCTCTGAAGCTTTCTTT | TRBD1 | TRBV19 | . | TRBJ1-1
CASSPPSGPYGYTF | TGTGCCAGCTCACCACCTTCAGGGCCCTATGGCTACACCTTC | . | TRBV18 | once | TRBJ1-2
CASSLGPEQFF | TGTGCCAGCAGCTTGGGCCCTGAGCAGTTCTTC | . | TRBV11-3 | . | TRBJ2-1
CASSQVFMDSNQPQHF | TGTGCCAGCAGCCAAGTATTTATGGATAGCAATCAGCCCCAGCATTTT | . | TRBV4-2 | . | TRBJ1-5
CATSDGGAALQETQYF | TGTGCCACCAGTGATGGGGGGGCAGCGCTCCAAGAGACCCAGTACTTC | . | TRBV24-1 | . | TRBJ2-5
CASSRAAYGYTF | TGTGCCAGCTCCCGGGCTGCCTATGGCTACACCTTC | . | TRBV2 | . | TRBJ1-2
CASSKTRNTEAFF | TGTGCCAGCAGTAAGACAAGGAACACTGAAGCTTTCTTT | . | TRBV25-1 | . | TRBJ1-1
CASSSTGQPEAFF | TGTGCCAGCAGTTCGACAGGCCAACCTGAAGCTTTCTTT | . | TRBV3-1/TRBV3-2 | . | TRBJ1-1
CASSQGTGVYEQYF | TGTGCCAGCAGCCAAGGGACAGGGGTCTACGAGCAGTACTTC | TRBD1 | TRBV3-1/TRBV3-2 | . | TRBJ2-7
CASSLGWVSTNEKLFF | TGTGCCAGCAGCCTAGGTTGGGTGTCAACTAATGAAAAACTGTTTTTT | . | TRBV5-6 | . | TRBJ1-4
CASSQDGEQGATIWTEAFF | TGTGCCAGCAGCCAAGATGGGGAACAGGGGGCTACGATTTGGACTGAAGCTTTCTTT | TRBD1 | TRBV14 | . | TRBJ1-1
CASSLAGGLAGAYEQYF | TGCGCCAGCAGCTTGGCCGGAGGACTAGCGGGGGCCTACGAGCAGTACTTC | TRBD2 | TRBV5-1 | . | TRBJ2-7
CASSPGGEQYF | TGTGCCAGCAGCCCGGGTGGCGAGCAGTACTTC | . | TRBV14 | . | TRBJ2-7
CASSLSPAVQETQYF | TGTGCCAGCAGCTTATCCCCAGCGGTACAAGAGACCCAGTACTTC | . | TRBV7-9 | once | TRBJ2-5
CASRDSRTGNTEAFF | TGTGCCAGCAGGGATTCCCGGACGGGAAACACTGAAGCTTTCTTT | . | TRBV5-4 | once | TRBJ1-1
CATRGRGGTGELFF | TGTGCCACCCGGGGGCGGGGTGGAACCGGGGAGCTGTTTTTT | . | TRBV24-1 | . | TRBJ2-2
CASSMADRWETQYF | TGTGCCAGTAGTATGGCAGACCGTTGGGAGACCCAGTACTTC | . | TRBV19 | . | TRBJ2-5
CASTGTGTGGPIQYF | TGTGCCAGCACCGGAACCGGGACAGGGGGCCCCATTCAGTACTTC | TRBD1 | TRBV6-1 | few | TRBJ2-4
CASGGDYNSPLHF | TGTGCTAGTGGTGGGGACTATAATTCACCCCTCCACTTT | . | TRBV12-5 | . | TRBJ1-6
CASGGQPQHF | TGTGCCAGCGGAGGGCAGCCCCAGCATTTT | . | TRBV6-5 | once | TRBJ1-5
CASSETSGQETQYF | TGTGCCAGCAGTGAAACTAGCGGCCAAGAGACCCAGTACTTC | TRBD2 | TRBV2 | few | TRBJ2-5
CASSPGGVDYGYTF | TGCGCCAGCAGCCCCGGCGGGGTGGACTATGGCTACACCTTC | . | TRBV5-1 | . | TRBJ1-2
CASSSGQGTEAFF | TGTGCCAGCAGCTCGGGCCAGGGAACTGAAGCTTTCTTT | . | TRBV5-6 | . | TRBJ1-1
CASSPRSTQNSPLHF | TGTGCCAGCAGCCCCCGATCGACACAGAATTCACCCCTCCACTTT | . | TRBV9 | . | TRBJ1-6
CASLAAGGPTYEQYF | TGTGCTAGTCTCGCAGCGGGGGGCCCCACCTACGAGCAGTACTTC | TRBD2 | TRBV12-5 | . | TRBJ2-7
CASSPGGVESGYTF | TGTGCCAGCAGCCCAGGAGGGGTGGAATCCGGCTACACCTTC | . | TRBV6-6 | once | TRBJ1-2
CATSRDLGILTPGNTIYF | TGTGCCACCAGCAGAGATCTCGGGATACTTACCCCTGGAAACACCATATATTTT | . | TRBV15 | . | TRBJ1-3